The rows below give T cell receptor beta chains drawn from one sample of a study of immune characterization of retroperitoneal liposarcoma. TCRdb independently ran MiXCR on the PCR reads; one entry per CDR3 protein. The sample holds fewer than 11,000 distinct CDR3 sequences, 25% to 30% seen once. The sequenced sample was tumor tissue. The receptor set was obtained from a male donor with retroperitoneal liposarcoma. CDR3s include the opening cysteine and the closing phenylalanine or tryptophan. A D gene is named only where the DNA matches it firmly. The listing skips clone size in some rows; elsewhere it reads once, few, many or a size class.

>TRBV6-1|.|.|TRBJ1-1
CASSEPQGGFTEAFF
TGTGCCAGCAGTGAACCTCAGGGAGGATTCACTGAAGCTTTCTTT
>TRBV12-3/TRBV12-4|TRBD1|.|TRBJ1-2
CASSLDRVKGYTF
TGTGCCAGCAGTTTGGACAGGGTAAAAGGCTACACCTTC
>TRBV6-1|TRBD2|many|TRBJ2-3
CASSEVAGRTDTQYF
TGTGCCAGCAGTGAAGTAGCGGGTCGCACAGATACGCAGTATTTT
>TRBV10-1|.|.|TRBJ1-6
CASMLREGGEGSPLHF
TGCGCCAGCATGCTCCGTGAGGGGGGGGAAGGTTCACCCCTCCACTTT
>TRBV7-9|.|medium-sized|TRBJ2-1
CASSRTGSETQFF
TGTGCCAGCAGCAGGACGGGGTCAGAGACCCAGTTCTTC
>TRBV6-1|.|many|TRBJ2-7
CASVGSGVRMKNEQYF
TGTGCCAGCGTGGGGAGTGGGGTCAGGATGAAAAATGAGCAGTACTTC
>TRBV24-1|.|few|TRBJ2-7
CATSDSRDEQYF
TGTGCCACCAGTGATTCGCGGGACGAGCAGTACTTC
>TRBV7-2|.|medium-sized|TRBJ2-1
CASSLAKESYEQFF
TGTGCCAGCAGCTTGGCGAAGGAGTCCTATGAGCAGTTCTTC
>TRBV7-8|.|.|TRBJ2-1
CASSVTEKEYEQFF
TGTGCCAGCAGCGTGACAGAGAAGGAATACGAGCAGTTCTTC
>TRBV11-2|TRBD2|.|TRBJ2-5
CASSLRGLAGGQETQYF
TGTGCCAGCAGCTTACGGGGACTAGCGGGGGGGCAAGAGACCCAGTACTTC
>TRBV6-1|.|many|TRBJ2-1
CASSASAKTQFF
TGTGCCAGCAGTGCCTCAGCCAAGACCCAGTTCTTC
>TRBV7-2|TRBD2|medium-sized|TRBJ2-3
CASSFPRSGTSTDTQYF
TGTGCCAGCAGCTTTCCACGAAGCGGGACCAGCACAGATACGCAGTATTTT
>TRBV6-1|.|medium-sized|TRBJ2-7
CASSEFYGSYEQYF
TGTGCCAGCAGTGAATTTTACGGCTCCTACGAGCAGTACTTC
>TRBV6-1|TRBD2|.|TRBJ2-4
CASSEDPLVGGWDIQYF
TGTGCCAGCAGTGAAGATCCTCTTGTCGGGGGGTGGGACATTCAGTACTTC
>TRBV11-1|.|.|TRBJ2-4
CASSLGRYERPYF
TGTGCCAGCAGCCTGGGGAGGTACGAAAGGCCGTACTTC
>TRBV11-1|.|.|TRBJ2-1
CASSLSTWRNEQFF
TGTGCCAGCAGCTTATCGACTTGGAGGAATGAGCAGTTCTTC
>TRBV7-3|.|many|TRBJ2-3
CASSLTVAISDTQYF
TGTGCCAGCAGCTTAACGGTAGCCATCTCGGATACGCAGTATTTT
>TRBV6-1|TRBD2|.|TRBJ2-1
CASSERASGYNEQFF
TGTGCCAGCAGTGAACGGGCTAGCGGCTACAATGAGCAGTTCTTC
>TRBV7-6|.|medium-sized|TRBJ2-1
CASSFVQQETQFF
TGTGCCAGCAGCTTCGTGCAGCAAGAGACCCAGTTCTTC
>TRBV6-1|.|medium-sized|TRBJ2-5
CASRRAGVETQYF
TGTGCCAGCAGAAGAGCAGGGGTCGAGACCCAGTACTTC
>TRBV11-3|.|.|TRBJ1-6
CASSLTGTNSPLHF
TGTGCCAGCAGCTTAACAGGGACCAATTCACCCCTCCACTTT
>TRBV11-2|TRBD1|.|TRBJ2-1
CASTKQGLGETQFF
TGTGCCAGCACCAAACAGGGGCTTGGAGAGACCCAGTTCTTC
>TRBV7-8|TRBD2|many|TRBJ2-7
CASSAGTSSYNEQYF
TGTGCCAGCAGCGCAGGGACTAGCTCCTACAATGAGCAGTACTTC
>TRBV6-4|TRBD2|many|TRBJ2-5
CASSRGLAGGPGEQYF
TGTGCCAGCAGCCGGGGACTAGCGGGAGGGCCGGGTGAGCAGTACTTC
>TRBV6-1|.|few|TRBJ2-1
CASSARMGAKNIQFF
TGTGCCAGCAGTGCCCGGATGGGAGCCAAAAACATTCAGTTCTTC
>TRBV6-1|.|many|TRBJ2-5
CASSLPTGLEETQYF
TGTGCCAGCAGTCTGCCAACAGGGTTGGAAGAGACCCAGTACTTC
>TRBV12-3/TRBV12-4|TRBD2|many|TRBJ2-1
CASSRTSGSSYNEQFF
TGTGCCAGCAGCCGGACTAGCGGAAGCTCCTACAATGAGCAGTTCTTC
>TRBV6-6|.|.|TRBJ2-1
CASSYRGSSHEQFF
TGTGCCAGCAGTTATAGGGGGTCCTCCCATGAGCAGTTCTTC
>TRBV12-3/TRBV12-4|.|few|TRBJ1-3
CASSLLALAVLNTIYF
TGTGCCAGCAGTCTACTTGCGTTGGCTGTCTTAAACACCATATATTTT
>TRBV6-1|.|.|TRBJ1-2
CASFTGPYGYTF
TGTGCCAGTTTCACAGGGCCTTATGGCTACACCTTC
>TRBV7-9|.|few|TRBJ2-7
CASSLENGYEQYF
TGTGCCAGCAGCTTAGAAAATGGTTACGAGCAGTACTTC